This T cell receptor (beta chain) was captured in a study of blood T cell repertoires in COVID-19. Turning to the study itself: Specimens from acute and convalescent COVID-19 originated in the United States, Italy and Spain. Nucleic acid was either cDNA or gDNA, and it came from T cells, B-cell-depleted T cells, or PBMCs.

Per the germline V gene, CDR1 is MGHRA and CDR2 is YSYEKL. J gave up 0 bases and V 3 bases, and 9 bases lay outside the gene matches. The CDR3 loop spans 18 amino acids. In the original workflow: Nucleated cell number was recorded as an estimate derived from reference gene primer amplification. Sequencing was performed with immunoSEQ multiplex PCR; in TCRdb, only in-frame clones are kept and a portion is missing. V, J and clone size reflect that table, while D and trimming were determined from the DNA. In the table there are roughly 190,000 clones, just under 85% of which are singletons. This TCR came from a woman in her 70s with active or convalescent COVID-19. Sequenced sample: peripheral blood. J is TRBJ1-5 and V is TRBV4-1; 9 bases map to TRBD1. CDR3 region: CASSHALDRGYSNQPQHF. DNA for the CDR3: TGCGCCAGCAGCCATGCCCTGGACAGGGGCTATAGCAATCAGCCCCAGCATTTT.